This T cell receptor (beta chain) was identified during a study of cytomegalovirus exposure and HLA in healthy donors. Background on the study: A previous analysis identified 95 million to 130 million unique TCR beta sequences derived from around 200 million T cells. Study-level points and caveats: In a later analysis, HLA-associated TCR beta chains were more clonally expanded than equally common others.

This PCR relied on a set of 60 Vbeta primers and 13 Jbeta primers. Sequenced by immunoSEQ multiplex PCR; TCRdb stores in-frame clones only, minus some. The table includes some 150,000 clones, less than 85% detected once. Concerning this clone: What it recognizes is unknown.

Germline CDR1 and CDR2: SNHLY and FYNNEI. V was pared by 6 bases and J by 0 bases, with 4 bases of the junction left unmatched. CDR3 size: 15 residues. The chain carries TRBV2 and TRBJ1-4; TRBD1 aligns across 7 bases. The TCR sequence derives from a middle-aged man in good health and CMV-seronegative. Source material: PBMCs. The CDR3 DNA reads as TGTGCCAGCAGAGCCACAGGGGCAACTAATGAAAAACTGTTTTTT. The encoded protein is CASRATGATNEKLFF.